These T cell receptor beta chains were read from a single sample in a study of identical twins. One entry per CDR3 protein, called by TCRdb with MiXCR from the 5' RACE reads. The sample consists of approximately 500,000 distinct CDR3 sequences, nearly 15% of them appearing once. The same data also went into a second study, on yellow fever vaccine responses in identical twins.

The sequenced material came from CD4+ T cells sorted from blood. Receptors were obtained from a woman aged 18-29 years in good health. Each CDR3 is given with its conserved first and last residue. A D gene is named only where the DNA matches it firmly. Only some rows state a clone size, as once, few, many or a class for expanded clones.

clone size	V gene	D gene	J gene	CDR3 protein	CDR3 DNA
few	TRBV18	TRBD1	TRBJ2-7	CASSPVPGQGLDEQYF	TGTGCCAGCTCACCTGTCCCGGGACAGGGACTGGACGAGCAGTACTTC
.	TRBV5-1	TRBD2	TRBJ2-5	CASSGGGSQETQYF	TGCGCCAGCAGCGGCGGGGGGTCGCAAGAGACCCAGTACTTC
few	TRBV6-6	.	TRBJ2-2	CATTPGTTGELFF	TGTGCCACCACGCCTGGGACTACCGGGGAGCTGTTTTTT
few	TRBV24-1	.	TRBJ2-7	CATSDSASREQYF	TGTGCCACCAGTGATTCTGCCAGCCGAGAGCAGTACTTC
once	TRBV7-2	.	TRBJ2-2	CASSLRGIANTGELFF	TGTGCCAGCAGCTTACGGGGCATTGCGAACACCGGGGAGCTGTTTTTT
few	TRBV5-6	TRBD1	TRBJ1-2	CASSAQGGLGGGYTF	TGTGCCAGCAGCGCACAGGGGGGCCTGGGGGGAGGCTACACCTTC
.	TRBV20-1	TRBD1	TRBJ2-1	CSARTGQGAGEQFF	TGCAGTGCTAGAACGGGACAGGGGGCAGGGGAGCAGTTCTTC
.	TRBV7-9	TRBD2	TRBJ2-1	CASSLGLAERRNEQFF	TGTGCCAGCAGCTTAGGCCTAGCGGAGAGAAGAAATGAGCAGTTCTTC
.	TRBV20-1	.	TRBJ2-3	CSARLQGFLTDTQYF	TGCAGTGCTAGATTGCAGGGGTTTTTAACAGATACGCAGTATTTT
.	TRBV19	.	TRBJ2-2	CATENRLPTGELFF	TGTGCCACCGAAAACAGACTCCCAACTGGGGAGCTGTTTTTT
few	TRBV5-1	.	TRBJ2-3	CASSLRGGATDTQYF	TGCGCCAGCAGCCTAAGAGGGGGGGCCACAGATACGCAGTATTTT
.	TRBV6-1	.	TRBJ2-5	CASMARNPWAQETQYF	TGTGCCAGCATGGCCCGCAACCCGTGGGCCCAAGAGACCCAGTACTTC
.	TRBV29-1	.	TRBJ2-5	CSVKGGSQETQYF	TGCAGCGTCAAGGGGGGATCCCAAGAGACCCAGTACTTC
.	TRBV5-5	.	TRBJ2-1	CASSFLGGSGRTVYEQFF	TGTGCCAGCAGCTTTCTGGGGGGCTCTGGCCGGACTGTGTATGAGCAGTTCTTC
.	TRBV5-1	TRBD1	TRBJ2-1	CASNHRGHEQFF	TGCGCCAGCAATCACAGGGGCCATGAGCAGTTCTTC
.	TRBV10-3	TRBD2	TRBJ2-1	CAISDPGLAVNEQFF	TGTGCCATCAGTGACCCGGGACTAGCGGTCAATGAGCAGTTCTTC
few	TRBV6-5	.	TRBJ2-1	CASSYSTGRRNEQFF	TGTGCCAGCAGTTACTCGACCGGACGAAGGAATGAGCAGTTCTTC
.	TRBV5-6	TRBD1	TRBJ2-2	CASSARDRGNSGELFF	TGTGCCAGCAGCGCCCGGGACAGGGGGAACTCCGGGGAGCTGTTTTTT
few	TRBV20-1	TRBD2	TRBJ2-1	CSARHLAGGPNYNEQFF	TGCAGTGCTAGACACTTAGCGGGAGGGCCAAACTACAATGAGCAGTTCTTC
many	TRBV12-3/TRBV12-4	.	TRBJ1-5	CASSLDSISSNQPQHF	TGTGCCAGCAGTTTGGACAGCATATCAAGCAATCAGCCCCAGCATTTT
.	TRBV24-1	TRBD2	TRBJ2-1	CATSDRRTSGSGGEQFF	TGTGCCACCAGTGATCGTCGTACTAGCGGGAGTGGTGGTGAGCAGTTCTTC
.	TRBV18	.	TRBJ2-5	CASSRGSLQETQYF	TGTGCCAGCTCACGGGGCAGTCTCCAAGAGACCCAGTACTTC
.	TRBV3-1	.	TRBJ2-1	CASSRREGSGWVDEQFF	TGTGCCAGCAGCCGACGAGAAGGGAGCGGATGGGTGGATGAGCAGTTCTTC
.	TRBV28	.	TRBJ1-1	CASSRPRGEVNTEAFF	TGTGCCAGCAGCCGCCCGAGGGGGGAAGTGAACACTGAAGCTTTCTTT
.	TRBV12-3/TRBV12-4	TRBD2	TRBJ2-1	CASSLARELAGNNEQFF	TGTGCCAGCAGTTTAGCGCGCGAGCTAGCGGGAAACAATGAGCAGTTCTTC
.	TRBV5-1	.	TRBJ2-5	CASNQAGPVGETQYF	TGCGCCAGCAACCAGGCGGGCCCGGTAGGAGAGACCCAGTACTTC
.	TRBV5-6	.	TRBJ2-7	CASSLALPYEQYF	TGTGCCAGCAGCTTGGCACTCCCTTACGAGCAGTACTTC
.	TRBV4-2	.	TRBJ2-3	CASSTMGSTDTQYF	TGTGCCAGCAGTACGATGGGGTCCACAGATACGCAGTATTTT
.	TRBV5-1	.	TRBJ2-2	CASSLDGRLAGELFF	TGCGCCAGCAGCTTGGATGGGAGGTTAGCCGGGGAGCTGTTTTTT
few	TRBV12-3/TRBV12-4	.	TRBJ1-5	CASSLGGYKPQHF	TGTGCCAGCAGTTTAGGGGGGTACAAGCCCCAGCATTTT
.	TRBV5-1	.	TRBJ1-1	CASSLDHRDLNTEAFF	TGCGCCAGCAGCTTGGACCACAGGGACTTGAACACTGAAGCTTTCTTT
few	TRBV3-1	TRBD2	TRBJ2-7	CASRGTSGSAAYEQYF	TGTGCCAGCCGAGGGACTAGCGGGAGTGCGGCCTACGAGCAGTACTTC
.	TRBV7-9	.	TRBJ2-2	CASSTNTANTGELFF	TGTGCCAGCAGCACGAACACCGCGAACACCGGGGAGCTGTTTTTT
few	TRBV6-6	.	TRBJ2-1	CASGWGGEQFF	TGTGCCAGCGGCTGGGGAGGTGAGCAGTTCTTC
.	TRBV12-3/TRBV12-4	TRBD1	TRBJ2-3	CASSLGQGAVADTQYF	TGTGCCAGCAGTTTGGGACAGGGGGCGGTTGCAGATACGCAGTATTTT
.	TRBV20-1	.	TRBJ2-5	CSASAGLWETQYF	TGCAGTGCTAGTGCCGGGCTTTGGGAGACCCAGTACTTC
.	TRBV10-3	.	TRBJ2-7	CAIRRGYYEQYF	TGTGCCATCAGGCGCGGATACTACGAGCAGTACTTC
.	TRBV20-1	.	TRBJ1-6	CSARARPPNSPLHF	TGCAGTGCTAGGGCTCGGCCGCCTAATTCACCCCTCCACTTT
many	TRBV12-3/TRBV12-4	.	TRBJ1-5	CASSLEENQPQHF	TGTGCCAGCAGTTTAGAGGAGAATCAGCCCCAGCATTTT
many	TRBV5-1	TRBD2	TRBJ2-7	CASSLEAGGPYEQYF	TGTGCCAGCAGTTTGGAAGCGGGAGGGCCCTACGAGCAGTACTTC
few	TRBV6-2/TRBV6-3	.	TRBJ1-1	CASSYSMGRDAEAFF	TGTGCCAGCAGTTACTCGATGGGCCGTGACGCTGAAGCTTTCTTT
few	TRBV28	.	TRBJ2-7	CASTPGSVYEQYF	TGTGCCAGCACCCCGGGGTCTGTTTACGAGCAGTACTTC
few	TRBV10-3	.	TRBJ2-5	CAIGTGQRETQYF	TGTGCCATCGGGACCGGACAAAGGGAGACCCAGTACTTC
few	TRBV5-1	.	TRBJ2-3	CASRDQAHTQYF	TGCGCCAGCAGAGATCAGGCCCATACGCAGTATTTT
.	TRBV5-1	TRBD1	TRBJ1-1	CASSSQQGSSVEAFF	TGCGCCAGCAGCTCCCAACAGGGGTCCTCGGTAGAAGCTTTCTTT
many	TRBV29-1	.	TRBJ2-1	CSAILQGYNEQFF	TGCAGCGCCATATTACAGGGCTACAATGAGCAGTTCTTC
.	TRBV14	.	TRBJ2-2	CASSQEVQPLWGQGAGELFF	TGTGCCAGCAGCCAAGAGGTCCAGCCATTGTGGGGACAAGGTGCCGGGGAGCTGTTTTTT
many	TRBV5-6	TRBD1	TRBJ2-4	CASGPRRTGNKNIQYF	TGTGCCAGCGGACCAAGAAGGACAGGGAACAAAAACATTCAGTACTTC
few	TRBV7-2	.	TRBJ1-2	CASSSTRVGNYGYTF	TGTGCCAGCAGCTCCACCCGGGTCGGAAACTATGGCTACACCTTC
.	TRBV5-1	TRBD2	TRBJ2-1	CASRTGTSRSTDEQFF	TGCGCCAGCAGGACCGGGACTAGCCGGAGCACTGATGAGCAGTTCTTC
.	TRBV12-3/TRBV12-4	TRBD2	TRBJ2-5	CASRTGLAGETQYF	TGTGCCAGCAGGACGGGACTAGCGGGAGAGACCCAGTACTTC
many	TRBV5-6	.	TRBJ2-2	CATRRWGPSGELFF	TGTGCCACCCGTCGGTGGGGACCGTCCGGGGAGCTGTTTTTT
.	TRBV7-3	TRBD2	TRBJ2-3	CASSLRPGGAGVADTQYF	TGTGCCAGCAGCTTACGCCCCGGTGGAGCGGGAGTGGCAGATACGCAGTATTTT
.	TRBV20-1	TRBD1	TRBJ2-1	CSASTQGRTGGKQFF	TGCAGTGCTAGCACCCAGGGGAGGACAGGGGGGAAGCAGTTCTTC
many	TRBV3-1	.	TRBJ1-6	CASSQGTQSLPTPLHF	TGTGCCAGCAGCCAAGGGACACAGTCCTTGCCCACACCCCTCCACTTT